The 26 T cell receptor beta chains in this list originate from one sample, sequenced in a study of shared T cell receptors in the human thymus. Clones were sequenced by immunoSEQ multiplex PCR, and TCRdb holds only the in-frame ones, with some missing. The repertoire includes 700,000 or so clones, roughly 85% of them detected once, and over 0.008% sits in the top ten. These data are also associated with another study on human thymus T cells.

Input material: thymocytes. The receptors stem from a girl less than two years old with a congenital heart defect.

The chain couples TRBV6-1 to TRBJ1-1; TRBD1 might be the D (5 bases). This CDR3 region has 15 residues. Germline V gene sequence: CDR1 MNHNS, CDR2 SASEGT. V was cut by 3 bases and J by 2 bases, with 13 bases left in between. The CDR3 DNA reads as TGTGCCAGCAGTGAGTCAAGACAGCTAAACACTGAAGCTTTCTTT. Translating it yields CASSESRQLNTEAFF.

This chain links TRBV9 with TRBJ1-2, with D possibly matching TRBD1 (6 bases). Between the trimmed V and J ends, which lost 4 bases and 4 bases, there was a span of 20 bases. Germline V gives CDR1 SGDLS, CDR2 YYNGEE. The CDR3 consists of 16 residues. The CDR3 loop reads CASSPASRDTRYGYTF. The CDR3 nucleotides read TGTGCCAGCAGCCCCGCCTCCCGGGACACCCGCTATGGCTACACCTTC.

This clone was found once. The chain employs TRBV28 and TRBJ1-4, with a possible D match to TRBD1 (6 bases). The germline V and J ends were trimmed by 5 bases and 6 bases, with 16 bases remaining between them. CDR3 size: 15 residues. Germline lookup yields CDR1 MDHEN and CDR2 SYDVKM. CDR3 sequence (DNA): TGTGCCAGCAGTCGCCGACAGGCGTGGTATGAAAAACTGTTTTTT. This sequence encodes CASSRRQAWYEKLFF. Based on the CDR3 plus reference TRBV28 and TRBJ1-4, the full variable domain is DVKVTQSSRYLVKRTGEKVFLECVQDMDHENMFWYRQDPGLGLRLIYFSYDVKMKEKGDIPEGYSVSREKKERFSLILESASTNQTSMYLCASSRRQAWYEKLFFGSGTQLSVL.

The chain couples TRBV27 to TRBJ2-7; 8 bases line up with TRBD1. The CDR3 has 15 amino acids. Germline V gene data show CDR1 as MNHEY and CDR2 as SMNVEV (reference sequence). The V and J ends lost 6 bases and 6 bases, in that order; junction bases with no gene match: 13. The CDR3 spells CASSHGTGTGSEQYF. The DNA of the CDR3 is TGTGCCAGCAGCCATGGGACCGGGACAGGTAGCGAGCAGTACTTC.

This chain joins TRBV7-9 and TRBJ1-1, with unresolved D. CDR3 length: 14 residues. The V gene lost 6 bases and the J gene lost 10 bases, with 21 bases spanning the gap. CDR1 SEHNR and CDR2 FQNEAQ come from the germline V gene (reference sequence). In DNA form, the CDR3 reads TGTGCCAGCAGACGAGCAAAGCATGGTCCCCGAGCTTTCTTT. Translation: CASRRAKHGPRAFF.

V usage is TRBV28 and J usage is TRBJ2-7, with TRBD2 matching 9 bases. CDR1 MDHEN and CDR2 SYDVKM come from the germline V gene. The V and J ends lost 5 bases and 2 bases, in that order; junction bases with no gene match: 13. CDR3 length equals 17 residues. CDR3 nucleotides: TGTGCCAGCAGTCCTCGTTTTTGGTTAGCGGGGGCCTACGAGCAGTACTTC. Encoded protein: CASSPRFWLAGAYEQYF.

This chain links TRBV28 with TRBJ1-5, with D possibly matching TRBD1 (5 bases). Germline V CDR1 and CDR2: MDHEN, SYDVKM. V gave up 3 bases and J gave up 5 bases, with 11 bases separating them. The CDR3 is 14 residues long. The CDR3: CASSLGGRDQPQHF. The CDR3 bases are TGTGCCAGCAGTTTGGGGGGGAGGGATCAGCCCCAGCATTTT.

As for this clone: At one of its ends the junction is not consistent with the germline gene, which may arise from a read error. This chain links TRBV2 with TRBJ2-5; 9 positions agree with TRBD1. CDR3 size: 15 residues. Germline V gene lookup returns CDR1 SNHLY and CDR2 FYNNEI. The CDR3 region has the DNA TGTGCCAGCAGCGAAGGACAGGGGATGGGAGAGACCCAGTACTTC. Translation: CASSEGQGMGETQYF.

The V and J genes are TRBV19 and TRBJ1-1; weak D call: TRBD1 (6 bases). Germline assignment: CDR1 LNHDA and CDR2 SQIVND (reference sequence). The CDR3 is made up of 14 amino acids. V gave up 5 bases and J gave up 1 base, with 11 bases separating them. The CDR3 DNA follows: TGTGCCAGTAGTTCCGCAGGGGCGAACACTGAAGCTTTCTTT. This codes for CASSSAGANTEAFF.

V and J are TRBV29-1 and TRBJ1-2, with a possible D match to TRBD1 (5 bases). V gave up 6 bases and J gave up 2 bases, with 16 bases separating them. The CDR3 spans 14 residues. Per the germline V gene, CDR1 is SQVTM and CDR2 is ANQGSEA. The CDR3 sequence is CSVPQPGYNYGYTF. DNA of the CDR3: TGCAGCGTCCCCCAACCAGGGTACAACTATGGCTACACCTTC.

The chain carries TRBV25-1 and TRBJ1-1; 7 nucleotides align to TRBD1. The CDR3 consists of 17 residues. Germline trimming cut 3 bases from V and 5 bases from J; bases unmatched to any gene: 15. CDR1 and CDR2 from the germline V gene are MGHDK and SYGVNS. DNA of the CDR3: TGTGCCAGCAGTGACAGTACCCGAACAGGGGTCTGGACTGAAGCTTTCTTT. Its protein is CASSDSTRTGVWTEAFF.

The chain carries TRBV10-3 and TRBJ1-2, with a weak D call TRBD1 (5 bases). Germline V gene data show CDR1 as ENHRY and CDR2 as SYGVKD. The V gene lost 8 bases and the J gene lost 4 bases, with 8 bases spanning the gap. The CDR3 spans 11 residues. The CDR3 bases are TGTGCCATCTTGGGGGGCTATGGCTACACCTTC. This encodes CAILGGYGYTF.

V is TRBV7-8 and J is TRBJ2-1, with 13 bases aligning to TRBD2. CDR1 is SGHVS and CDR2 is FQNEAQ in the germline V gene. The CDR3 runs 15 residues. V gave up 4 bases and J gave up 9 bases; unmatched junction bases: 6. The CDR3 spells CASSWTLAGGREQFF. The CDR3 coding sequence is TGTGCCAGCAGCTGGACACTAGCGGGGGGGCGTGAGCAGTTCTTC.

The V and J genes are TRBV11-2 and TRBJ2-1, with D possibly matching TRBD2 (7 bases). This CDR3 has 15 residues. Trimming shortened V by 0 bases and J by 10 bases, and 16 bases separated the two germline ends. Per the germline V gene, CDR1 is SGHAT and CDR2 is FQNNGV. The CDR3 loop is CASSLEARGPREQFF. Here the CDR3 DNA reads TGTGCCAGCAGCTTAGAAGCGCGGGGGCCCAGGGAGCAGTTCTTC.

This chain joins TRBV7-2 and TRBJ2-3; 7 bases fit TRBD2. The CDR3 is 14 residues long. J gave up 4 bases and V 1 base, and 2 bases lay outside the gene matches. The V gene's germline CDR1 is SGHTA and CDR2 FQGNSA. CDR3 nucleotides: TGTGCCAGCAGCTTAGAGCGGGGCGCAGATACGCAGTATTTT. Its protein is CASSLERGADTQYF.

The chain employs TRBV19 and TRBJ1-1; TRBD1 agrees at 12 bases. CDR1 and CDR2 from the germline V gene are LNHDA and SQIVND (reference sequence). The CDR3 consists of 18 residues. V lost 1 base, J lost 4 bases, and 10 bases stayed unmatched. The CDR3 here is CASSIVPGQGASGTEAFF. CDR3 nucleotides: TGTGCCAGTAGTATAGTCCCGGGACAGGGGGCATCTGGCACTGAAGCTTTCTTT.

The chain links TRBV12-5 to TRBJ1-1; tentatively, D is TRBD1 (5 bases). Trimming removed 2 bases from V and 1 base from J, with 14 bases in between. This CDR3 is built from 16 residues. CDR1 is LGHNT and CDR2 is FRNRAP in the germline V gene. The CDR3 here is CASGLPRAVSNTEAFF. The CDR3 DNA sequence: TGTGCTAGTGGTTTGCCCAGGGCAGTATCGAACACTGAAGCTTTCTTT.

The chain has TRBV5-1 and TRBJ2-1, with 9 nucleotides matching TRBD2. The CDR3 totals 15 residues. Looked up from germline, CDR1 is SGHRS and CDR2 is YFSETQ. V lost 4 bases to trimming and J lost 5 bases; unmatched junction nucleotides: 7. Here the CDR3 reads CASSPSGGRNNEQFF. Written as DNA, the CDR3 is TGCGCCAGCAGCCCAAGCGGGGGGAGAAACAATGAGCAGTTCTTC.

J is TRBJ1-3 and V is TRBV6-5; D is unresolved. V was cut by 6 bases and J by 0 bases, with 12 bases left in between. Germline CDR1 is MNHEY and CDR2 is SVGAGI. This CDR3 region has 15 residues. The CDR3 coding sequence is TGTGCCAGCAGGTACAGCCTCAACTCTGGAAACACCATATATTTT. Translating gives CASRYSLNSGNTIYF.

This clone has a handful of counts. The gene calls are TRBV6-1 and TRBJ2-1; possibly TRBD1 for D (5 bases). This CDR3 has 12 residues. V lost 8 bases to trimming and J lost 12 bases, with 17 bases between them. Germline-derived CDR1 and CDR2 are MNHNS and SASEGT. CDR3 residues: CASGHVGQGQFF. The CDR3 nucleotides read TGTGCCAGCGGACATGTAGGTCAGGGGCAGTTCTTC.

V usage is TRBV28 and J usage is TRBJ2-1; the match to TRBD2 covers 7 bases. V shed 7 bases and J 8 bases; nucleotides not matched to a gene: 11. The CDR3 spans 14 residues. The germline V gene encodes CDR1 MDHEN and CDR2 SYDVKM. CDR3 in DNA: TGTGCCAGCATCCCAAGCGGGGTCATCGATGAGCAGTTCTTC. Translated: CASIPSGVIDEQFF.

V gene TRBV25-1 combines with J gene TRBJ2-5, with 7 positions matching TRBD2. Trimming removed 1 base from V and 3 bases from J; junction bases left unmatched: 8. Germline values: CDR1 MGHDK, CDR2 SYGVNS. The CDR3 runs to 16 residues. The CDR3 coding sequence is TGTGCCAGCAGTGAATGGGTGGGGGGGAGAGAAGAGACCCAGTACTTC. Translating it yields CASSEWVGGREETQYF.

The V call is TRBV7-2, the J call TRBJ1-2; D not certain. This CDR3 has 15 residues. The germline CDR1 and CDR2 sequences are SGHTA and FQGNSA. The V end lost 1 base, the J end lost 1 base, and 10 bases lay between the germline ends. The CDR3 region is CASSLEVRDNYGYTF. As DNA, the CDR3 is TGTGCCAGCAGCTTAGAGGTCCGGGATAACTATGGCTACACCTTC.

The chain is built from TRBV6-1 and TRBJ1-3; 7 bases are a match to TRBD1. This CDR3 is 14 amino acids long. Trimming cost V 8 bases and J 4 bases; bases outside gene matches: 8. Germline V gene data show CDR1 as MNHNS and CDR2 as SASEGT. In DNA form, the CDR3 reads TGTGCCAGCTATGAGGGGGCTGGCGGAAACACCATATATTTT. It encodes CASYEGAGGNTIYF.

The rearrangement links TRBV7-2 to TRBJ1-1; 7 bases fit TRBD1. The germline CDR1 and CDR2 sequences are SGHTA and FQGNSA. This CDR3 spans 17 amino acids. V trimming: 5 bases; J trimming: 0 bases; junction bases outside the gene matches: 12. CDR3 sequence (DNA): TGTGCCAGCAGCGCCAGGGGGACGCGACTCATGAACACTGAAGCTTTCTTT. This encodes CASSARGTRLMNTEAFF.

This sequence joins TRBV15 and TRBJ1-4; 7 bases are shared with TRBD1. The CDR3 is 16 residues long. V lost 1 base and J lost 5; bases outside the gene matches: 7. The germline CDR1 and CDR2 sequences are LNHNV and YYDKDF (reference sequence). The CDR3 coding sequence is TGTGCCACCAGCAGAGCTATCCGGGACAGCAATGAAAAACTGTTTTTT. It encodes CATSRAIRDSNEKLFF.